These 24 T cell receptor beta chains were all obtained from the same sample, sequenced in a study of cytomegalovirus exposure and HLA in healthy donors. Generated by immunoSEQ multiplex PCR, the TCRdb table keeps only in-frame clones and is missing some. The data hold about 140,000 clones, with about 90% observed a single time. Sequencing was done on a sample of PBMCs. The receptors stem from a man between 18 and 29 years old in good health and CMV-seronegative.

The chain links TRBV19 to TRBJ1-2; 8 bases line up with TRBD1. Germline CDR1 and CDR2: LNHDA and SQIVND (reference sequence). The trim removed 7 bases at V and 7 bases at J, leaving 17 bases unmatched. The CDR3 runs to 16 residues. CDR3 DNA sequence: TGTGCCAGTAAAAGCCTTGCGACAGGGGCCTTTCTTGGCTACACCTTC. Translated, it gives CASKSLATGAFLGYTF.

The chain links TRBV4-1 to TRBJ2-5; D is ambiguous. CDR1 and CDR2 from the germline V gene are MGHRA and YSYEKL. The CDR3 sequence is 13 residues long. Deletions cut 2 bases from V and 5 bases from J, with 9 bases between. This CDR3 is CASSQLRSETQYF. Here the CDR3 DNA reads TGCGCCAGCAGCCAATTGAGGTCGGAGACCCAGTACTTC.

The chain couples TRBV5-1 to TRBJ2-7; 7 bases align to TRBD2. Germline lookup yields CDR1 SGHRS and CDR2 YFSETQ. The CDR3 is made up of 15 amino acids. V shed 0 bases, J shed 4 bases, and the junction held 7 bases outside the gene matches. CDR3 bases: TGCGCCAGCAGCTTGGAAGTCGGGGGGTTTTACGAGCAGTACTTC. Its protein is CASSLEVGGFYEQYF.

The chain combines TRBV7-9 with TRBJ2-1; 8 nucleotides agree with TRBD2. The CDR3 extends over 13 amino acids. V gave up 7 bases and J gave up 7 bases; unmatched junction bases: 6. Germline V gene lookup returns CDR1 SEHNR and CDR2 FQNEAQ (reference sequence). The CDR3 region is CASTGGGKNEQFF. The CDR3, as DNA: TGTGCCAGCACCGGGGGGGGCAAGAATGAGCAGTTCTTC.

The chain combines TRBV5-1 with TRBJ1-1; the D is unclear. The germline V gene has CDR1 SGHRS and CDR2 YFSETQ. The CDR3 covers 16 residues. Trimming removed 5 bases from V and 0 bases from J, with 17 bases in between. CDR3 bases: TGCGCCAGCAGTACGACAAACACGCTGATGAACACTGAAGCTTTCTTT. It encodes CASSTTNTLMNTEAFF. The full variable domain, rest sourced from reference TRBV5-1 and TRBJ1-1, is KAGVTQTPRYLIKTRGQQVTLSCSPISGHRSVSWYQQTPGQGLQFLFEYFSETQRNKGNFPGRFSGRQFSNSRSEMNVSTLELGDSALYLCASSTTNTLMNTEAFFGQGTRLTVV.

The chain couples TRBV7-2 to TRBJ2-5; 7 positions match TRBD1. CDR1 and CDR2 (germline): SGHTA, FQGNSA. CDR3 size: 15 residues. V lost 4 bases and J lost 1; bases outside the gene matches: 6. Written as DNA, the CDR3 is TGTGCCAGCAGCTCGCGGACAGGCCTCCAAGAGACCCAGTACTTC. This encodes CASSSRTGLQETQYF. Combining the CDR3 with reference TRBV7-2 and TRBJ2-5 gives the whole variable domain GAGVSQSPSNKVTEKGKDVELRCDPISGHTALYWYRQSLGQGLEFLIYFQGNSAPDKSGLPSDRFSAERTGGSVSTLTIQRTQQEDSAVYLCASSSRTGLQETQYFGPGTRLLVL.

The chain uses TRBV7-9 and TRBJ1-6; TRBD1 agrees at 10 bases. Germline lookup yields CDR1 SEHNR and CDR2 FQNEAQ (reference sequence). J gave up 11 bases and V 4 bases, and 5 bases lay outside the gene matches. CDR3 length: 14 amino acids. CDR3 loop: CASSSTGGAAPLHF. The DNA of the CDR3 is TGTGCCAGCAGCTCGACAGGGGGCGCGGCACCCCTCCACTTT.

V gene TRBV5-6 combines with J gene TRBJ2-3, with D possibly TRBD1 on 5 matching bases. Trimming took 4 bases from V and 6 from J, leaving 15 bases between them. Germline CDR1 SGHDT, CDR2 YYEEEE. The CDR3 has 14 amino acids. CDR3 region: CASSRTSVWDTQYF. The CDR3 DNA follows: TGTGCCAGCAGCCGGACATCAGTCTGGGATACGCAGTATTTT.

The chain is built from TRBV6-6 and TRBJ2-5; weak D call: TRBD2 (6 bases). The CDR3 totals 15 residues. CDR1 MNHNY and CDR2 SVGAGI come from the germline V gene (reference sequence). V was pared by 6 bases and J by 5 bases, with 19 bases between. This CDR3 reads CASSPGLPLGETQYF. The CDR3 DNA is TGTGCCAGCAGCCCGGGACTCCCCCTGGGCGAGACCCAGTACTTC.

This clone appeared many times. CDR3 protein: CASSTLEGAGGREQYF. The CDR3 DNA follows: TGTGCCAGTAGTACCCTTGAGGGAGCGGGAGGGCGCGAGCAGTACTTC. J is TRBJ2-7 and V is TRBV19, with TRBD2 matching 10 bases. Germline CDR1 and CDR2: LNHDA and SQIVND (reference sequence). The CDR3 is 16 residues long. J lost 6 bases, V lost 4 bases, and 12 bases had no gene match.

The chain combines TRBV28 with TRBJ2-1; TRBD2 aligns across 9 bases. The CDR3 loop spans 16 amino acids. Germline lookup yields CDR1 MDHEN and CDR2 SYDVKM. The V gene end was trimmed by 8 bases and the J gene end by 7 bases; junction bases not matched to a gene: 15. In nucleotides, the CDR3 is TGTGCCAGCCAAGGGTCTCAAGCGGGAGGTGGGAATGAGCAGTTCTTC. The encoded protein is CASQGSQAGGGNEQFF.

CDR3 DNA sequence: TGTGCCAGCAGCCGCACGACAGGGGTCACTGAAGCTTTCTTT. Translation gives CASSRTTGVTEAFF. The gene calls are TRBV5-6 and TRBJ1-1; 8 bases are shared with TRBD1. Looked up from germline, CDR1 is SGHDT and CDR2 is YYEEEE. After removal of 4 bases from V and 4 bases from J, the junction contained 6 bases not matched to a gene. CDR3 length equals 14 residues.

This clone came up once. This chain links TRBV4-2 with TRBJ1-1; D might be TRBD1 (6 bases). The CDR3 contains 19 residues. Trimming took 4 bases from V and 4 from J, leaving 28 bases between them. The germline V gene encodes CDR1 LGHNA and CDR2 YNFKEQ. CDR3 sequence (DNA): TGTGCCAGCAGCCTCAAGATCATTCCGGGCAGGGGTTCAAGCACTGAAGCTTTCTTT. Protein product: CASSLKIIPGRGSSTEAFF.

The rearrangement uses TRBV6-1 and TRBJ1-5, with D perhaps matching TRBD1 (5 bases). Between the trimmed V and J ends, which lost 6 bases and 7 bases, there was a span of 16 bases. This CDR3 is 14 amino acids long. Looked up from germline, CDR1 is MNHNS and CDR2 is SASEGT. The CDR3 DNA follows: TGTGCCAGCAGGTTAGGAGGGGTGCGGCAGCCCCAGCATTTT. This translates into CASRLGGVRQPQHF.

The chain is built from TRBV18 and TRBJ2-5, with TRBD2 matching over 12 bases. CDR1 and CDR2 (germline): KGHSH, LQKENI. The J segment lost 3 bases and the V segment lost 3 bases, leaving 5 bases of the junction unmatched. The CDR3 loop spans 16 amino acids. This CDR3 is CASSPLAGGPEETQYF. The CDR3 bases are TGTGCCAGCTCACCCCTAGCGGGGGGGCCGGAAGAGACCCAGTACTTC. Looking up the rest from reference TRBV18 and TRBJ2-5 gives the full variable domain: NAGVMQNPRHLVRRRGQEARLRCSPMKGHSHVYWYRQLPEEGLKFMVYLQKENIIDESGMPKERFSAEFPKEGPSILRIQQVVRGDSAAYFCASSPLAGGPEETQYFGPGTRLLVL.

The J gene is TRBJ1-3, the V gene TRBV10-3, with TRBD1 matching over 7 bases. V shed 8 bases and J 2 bases; nucleotides not matched to a gene: 9. Germline V gene data show CDR1 as ENHRY and CDR2 as SYGVKD. The CDR3 is made up of 15 amino acids. The CDR3 DNA follows: TGTGCCATCTCCCCCCCGACAGGGACTGGAAACACCATATATTTT. This codes for CAISPPTGTGNTIYF.

This chain joins TRBV6-5 and TRBJ2-7; D might be TRBD2 (7 bases). The CDR3 extends over 15 amino acids. Trimming pared 5 bases from V and 6 bases from J, leaving 20 bases between. Germline lookup yields CDR1 MNHEY and CDR2 SVGAGI. The CDR3, as DNA: TGTGCCAGCAGTCACCCGAGGGGGGGACCCTTCGAGCAGTACTTC. It is translated as CASSHPRGGPFEQYF.

The chain employs TRBV11-2 and TRBJ2-7; 7 bases map to TRBD1. Germline lookup yields CDR1 SGHAT and CDR2 FQNNGV. CDR3 length: 13 residues. Trimming removed 6 bases from V and 4 bases from J; junction bases left unmatched: 6. Here the CDR3 reads CASRSPGQYEQYF. DNA of the CDR3: TGTGCCAGCAGGTCACCGGGACAGTACGAGCAGTACTTC.

The chain is built from TRBV5-1 and TRBJ2-3; D may be TRBD2 (6 bases). The CDR3 is made up of 16 amino acids. V shed 0 bases and J shed 0 bases, with 11 bases lying between them. Germline values: CDR1 SGHRS, CDR2 YFSETQ. The CDR3 nucleotides read TGCGCCAGCAGCTTGGGACTAGTTTTTAGCACAGATACGCAGTATTTT. The encoded protein is CASSLGLVFSTDTQYF.

The chain recombines TRBV7-7 with TRBJ2-5; 8 bases match TRBD1. V gave up 5 bases and J gave up 4 bases; unmatched junction bases: 6. The CDR3 spans 14 residues. CDR1 and CDR2 from the germline V gene are SSHAT and FNYEAQ (reference sequence). This CDR3 is CASSLGTGRETQYF. The CDR3 bases are TGTGCCAGCAGCCTGGGGACAGGAAGAGAGACCCAGTACTTC.

The V and J genes are TRBV5-1 and TRBJ1-1; D is unclear. This CDR3 is 14 amino acids long. The germline V gene encodes CDR1 SGHRS and CDR2 YFSETQ. V gave up 0 bases and J gave up 3 bases, with 9 bases separating them. The CDR3 region is CASSLEQQDTEAFF. CDR3 bases: TGCGCCAGCAGCTTGGAACAGCAAGACACTGAAGCTTTCTTT.

The rearrangement links TRBV5-4 to TRBJ2-3; maybe TRBD1 (7 bases). CDR1 is SGHNT and CDR2 is YYREEE in the germline V gene (reference sequence). With 4 bases removed from V and 0 bases from J, the gap between germline ends came to 12 bases. This CDR3 is 15 amino acids long. The CDR3 DNA sequence: TGTGCCAGCAGCCAACAGGGGACTAGCACAGATACGCAGTATTTT. It translates to CASSQQGTSTDTQYF.

This chain uses TRBV12-5 with TRBJ2-5; D possibly corresponds to TRBD2 (6 bases). Deletions cut 1 base from V and 4 bases from J, with 16 bases between. The CDR3 consists of 16 residues. CDR1 and CDR2 (germline): LGHNT, FRNRAP. CDR3 nucleotides: TGTGCTAGTGGTTTGGCAAACGGCCCCGGGGGAGAGACCCAGTACTTC. Its protein product is CASGLANGPGGETQYF.

This chain links TRBV6-1 with TRBJ2-2; perhaps TRBD1 as D (5 bases). From germline, CDR1 is MNHNS and CDR2 SASEGT. Trimming left V 5 bases short and J 6 bases short, with 10 bases between. The CDR3 totals 13 residues. CDR3 sequence (DNA): TGTGCCAGCAGTACAAAGGGGTCCGGGGAGCTGTTTTTT. It yields the protein CASSTKGSGELFF.